This T cell receptor (beta chain) was recorded in a study of T cell repertoires in cytomegalovirus infection. Study observations and caveats: Dominating the ex vivo response were HLA-C-restricted CMV-specific TCR beta clonotypes.

For this clonotype: The antigen is not known.

Germline V gives CDR1 MGHRA, CDR2 YSYEKL. V was pared by 1 base and J by 10 bases, with 11 bases between. This CDR3 spans 13 amino acids. MiXCR, run by TCRdb on the reads, gives a single entry per CDR3 protein. The sample shows almost 550,000 distinct CDR3 sequences, about 15% of them seen only once. This clonotype was sampled from a human donor in good health (CMV status not recorded). Some clones in this sample may be carry-over from other donors' samples. The rearrangement links TRBV4-1 to TRBJ2-1; D unresolved. The sample consisted of CD8+ T cells from PBMCs. The CDR3 is CASSQVQKMEQFF. The CDR3 nucleotides are TGCGCCAGCAGCCAAGTTCAGAAAATGGAGCAGTTCTTC.